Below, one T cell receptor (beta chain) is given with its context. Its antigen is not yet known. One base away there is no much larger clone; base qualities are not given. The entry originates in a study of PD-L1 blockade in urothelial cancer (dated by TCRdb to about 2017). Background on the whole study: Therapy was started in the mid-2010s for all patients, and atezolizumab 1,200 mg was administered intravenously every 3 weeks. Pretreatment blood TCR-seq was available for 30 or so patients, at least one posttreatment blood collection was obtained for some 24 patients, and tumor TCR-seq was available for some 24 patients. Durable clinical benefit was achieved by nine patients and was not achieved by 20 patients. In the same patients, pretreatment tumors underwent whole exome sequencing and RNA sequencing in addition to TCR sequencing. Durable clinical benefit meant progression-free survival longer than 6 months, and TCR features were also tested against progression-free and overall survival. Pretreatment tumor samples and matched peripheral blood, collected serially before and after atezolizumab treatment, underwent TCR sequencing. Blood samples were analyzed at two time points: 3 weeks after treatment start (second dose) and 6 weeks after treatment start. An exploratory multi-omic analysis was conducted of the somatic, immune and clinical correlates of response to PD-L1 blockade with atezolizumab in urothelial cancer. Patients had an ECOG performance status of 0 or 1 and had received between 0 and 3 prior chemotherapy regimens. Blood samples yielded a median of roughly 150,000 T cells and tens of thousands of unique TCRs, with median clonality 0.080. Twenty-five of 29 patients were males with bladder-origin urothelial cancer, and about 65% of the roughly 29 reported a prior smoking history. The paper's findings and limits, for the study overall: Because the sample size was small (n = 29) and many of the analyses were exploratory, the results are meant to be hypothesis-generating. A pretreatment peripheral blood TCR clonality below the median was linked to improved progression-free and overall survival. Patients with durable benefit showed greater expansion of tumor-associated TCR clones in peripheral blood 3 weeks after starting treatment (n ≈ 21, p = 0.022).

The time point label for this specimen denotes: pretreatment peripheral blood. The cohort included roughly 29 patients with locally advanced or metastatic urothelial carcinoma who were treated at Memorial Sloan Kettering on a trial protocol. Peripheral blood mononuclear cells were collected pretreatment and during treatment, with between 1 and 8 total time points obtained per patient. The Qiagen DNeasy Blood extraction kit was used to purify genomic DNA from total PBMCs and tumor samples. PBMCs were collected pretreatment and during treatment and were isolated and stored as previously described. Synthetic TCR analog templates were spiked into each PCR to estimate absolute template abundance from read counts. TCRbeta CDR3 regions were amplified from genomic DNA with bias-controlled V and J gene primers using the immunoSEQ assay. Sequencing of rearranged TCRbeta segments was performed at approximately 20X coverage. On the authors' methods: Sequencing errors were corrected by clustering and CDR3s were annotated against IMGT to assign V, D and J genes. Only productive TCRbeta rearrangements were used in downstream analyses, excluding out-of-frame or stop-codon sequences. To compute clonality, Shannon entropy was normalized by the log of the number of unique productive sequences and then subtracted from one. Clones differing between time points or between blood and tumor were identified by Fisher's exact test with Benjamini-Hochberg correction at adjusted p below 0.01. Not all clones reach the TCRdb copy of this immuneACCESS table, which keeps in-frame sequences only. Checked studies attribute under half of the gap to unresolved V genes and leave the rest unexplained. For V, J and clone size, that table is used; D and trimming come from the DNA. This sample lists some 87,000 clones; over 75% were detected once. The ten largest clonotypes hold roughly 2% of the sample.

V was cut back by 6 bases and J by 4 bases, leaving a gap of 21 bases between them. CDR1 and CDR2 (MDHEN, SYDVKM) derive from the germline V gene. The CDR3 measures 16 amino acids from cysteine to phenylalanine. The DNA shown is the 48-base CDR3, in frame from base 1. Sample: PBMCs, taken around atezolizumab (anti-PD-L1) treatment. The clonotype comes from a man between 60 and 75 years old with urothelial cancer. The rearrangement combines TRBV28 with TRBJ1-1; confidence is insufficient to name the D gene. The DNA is TGTGCCAGCAGCCTACCCTTAGGAGGGATTAGCACTGAAGCTTTCTTT. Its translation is CASSLPLGGISTEAFF. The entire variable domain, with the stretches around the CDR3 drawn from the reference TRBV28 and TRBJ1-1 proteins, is DVKVTQSSRYLVKRTGEKVFLECVQDMDHENMFWYRQDPGLGLRLIYFSYDVKMKEKGDIPEGYSVSREKKERFSLILESASTNQTSMYLCASSLPLGGISTEAFFGQGTRLTVV.